A selection of T cell receptor beta chains follows, all from one sample in a study of T cells in Graves' hyperthyroidism and ophthalmopathy. TCRdb ran MiXCR on the multiplex PCR reads and lists one entry per CDR3 protein. The sample consists of approximately 210,000 distinct CDR3 sequences, roughly 17% of them appearing once. Input material: blood. The source is a man aged 45-65 years with Graves' hyperthyroidism. The CDR3 runs from the conserved cysteine through the conserved F or W. Each record gives: clone size, V gene, J gene, CDR3 length, CDR3 protein. Clone sizes are given selectively: once, few, many, or a class where the clone is expanded.

clone size: NA; V gene: TRBV10-2; J gene: TRBJ2-2; CDR3 length: 14; CDR3 protein: CASGWREESGELFF
clone size: few; V gene: TRBV29-1; J gene: TRBJ1-2; CDR3 length: 11; CDR3 protein: CSVGGIYGYTF
clone size: many; V gene: TRBV18; J gene: TRBJ1-1; CDR3 length: 13; CDR3 protein: CASSSVGDTEAFF
clone size: many; V gene: TRBV28; J gene: TRBJ1-2; CDR3 length: 14; CDR3 protein: CASSTGALNYGYTF
clone size: many; V gene: TRBV6-2/TRBV6-3; J gene: TRBJ2-4; CDR3 length: 20; CDR3 protein: CASRTQGRLAGGIAKNIQYF
clone size: NA; V gene: TRBV18; J gene: TRBJ2-3; CDR3 length: 16; CDR3 protein: CASSPRLAGDTDTQYF
clone size: many; V gene: TRBV9; J gene: TRBJ2-3; CDR3 length: 20; CDR3 protein: CASSVGASGSGRHPVDTQYF
clone size: many; V gene: TRBV28; J gene: TRBJ1-2; CDR3 length: 12; CDR3 protein: CASSLTTYGYTF
clone size: NA; V gene: TRBV6-6; J gene: TRBJ2-1; CDR3 length: 16; CDR3 protein: CASSYSLGTTNNEQFF
clone size: NA; V gene: TRBV5-6; J gene: TRBJ1-2; CDR3 length: 15; CDR3 protein: CASSLGLTGIKGYTF
clone size: NA; V gene: TRBV10-3; J gene: TRBJ2-7; CDR3 length: 14; CDR3 protein: CAISGKAGTYEQYF
clone size: many; V gene: TRBV2; J gene: TRBJ2-3; CDR3 length: 13; CDR3 protein: CASWTDSTDTQYF
clone size: few; V gene: TRBV11-2; J gene: TRBJ2-4; CDR3 length: 18; CDR3 protein: CASSLVLAGGRAKNIQYF
clone size: few; V gene: TRBV25-1; J gene: TRBJ1-5; CDR3 length: 14; CDR3 protein: CASSEGQGNQPQHF
clone size: many; V gene: TRBV29-1; J gene: TRBJ2-6; CDR3 length: 19; CDR3 protein: CSVTFRGGGRYSGANVLTF
clone size: many; V gene: TRBV18; J gene: TRBJ2-5; CDR3 length: 13; CDR3 protein: CASSLGQGETQYF
clone size: few; V gene: TRBV7-8; J gene: TRBJ2-5; CDR3 length: 17; CDR3 protein: CASSPTRTSGSLETQYF
clone size: many; V gene: TRBV9; J gene: TRBJ2-5; CDR3 length: 15; CDR3 protein: CASSVESQGARTQYF
clone size: NA; V gene: TRBV30; J gene: TRBJ2-6; CDR3 length: 17; CDR3 protein: CAWSVPSGGSGANVLTF
clone size: many; V gene: TRBV28; J gene: TRBJ1-4; CDR3 length: 14; CDR3 protein: CASINWGGNEKLFF
clone size: NA; V gene: TRBV10-3; J gene: TRBJ2-1; CDR3 length: 16; CDR3 protein: CAISESSSGRRNEQFF
clone size: few; V gene: TRBV19; J gene: TRBJ1-6; CDR3 length: 14; CDR3 protein: CASRKRPDNSPLHF
clone size: few; V gene: TRBV15; J gene: TRBJ2-3; CDR3 length: 12; CDR3 protein: CATSSVSDTQYF
clone size: many; V gene: TRBV6-1; J gene: TRBJ2-4; CDR3 length: 15; CDR3 protein: CASSEAQVSQNIQYF
clone size: NA; V gene: TRBV6-2/TRBV6-3; J gene: TRBJ2-7; CDR3 length: 13; CDR3 protein: CASSYSPLYEQYF
clone size: many; V gene: TRBV18; J gene: TRBJ2-3; CDR3 length: 14; CDR3 protein: CASSPAGGPDTQYF
clone size: few; V gene: TRBV30; J gene: TRBJ1-6; CDR3 length: 14; CDR3 protein: CAWDGSASNSPLHF
clone size: many; V gene: TRBV7-2; J gene: TRBJ2-7; CDR3 length: 13; CDR3 protein: CASSSGRQYEQYF
clone size: few; V gene: TRBV14; J gene: TRBJ2-7; CDR3 length: 17; CDR3 protein: CASSQDGLWTSPNEQYF
clone size: NA; V gene: TRBV7-3; J gene: TRBJ2-1; CDR3 length: 15; CDR3 protein: CASSLNGGSYNEQFF
clone size: many; V gene: TRBV6-2/TRBV6-3; J gene: TRBJ2-1; CDR3 length: 15; CDR3 protein: CASSYDRTSVNEQFF
clone size: many; V gene: TRBV6-1; J gene: TRBJ2-5; CDR3 length: 14; CDR3 protein: CASSQGQEGETQYF
clone size: many; V gene: TRBV11-2; J gene: TRBJ2-1; CDR3 length: 15; CDR3 protein: CASSYGLSSYNEQFF
clone size: few; V gene: TRBV18; J gene: TRBJ2-6; CDR3 length: 14; CDR3 protein: CASSHYSGANVLTF
clone size: many; V gene: TRBV12-3/TRBV12-4; J gene: TRBJ1-1; CDR3 length: 14; CDR3 protein: CASSLGQGARPAFF
clone size: many; V gene: TRBV11-2; J gene: TRBJ2-3; CDR3 length: 14; CDR3 protein: CASSVAGAADTQYF
clone size: many; V gene: TRBV11-2; J gene: TRBJ1-1; CDR3 length: 13; CDR3 protein: CASSFYRGGEAFF
clone size: many; V gene: TRBV7-2; J gene: TRBJ2-3; CDR3 length: 15; CDR3 protein: CASSFYRVSTDTQYF
clone size: NA; V gene: TRBV4-3; J gene: TRBJ2-3; CDR3 length: 17; CDR3 protein: CASSQEGGAGGTDTQYF
clone size: many; V gene: TRBV20-1; J gene: TRBJ1-6; CDR3 length: 13; CDR3 protein: CSASWDRASPLHF
clone size: NA; V gene: TRBV20-1; J gene: TRBJ2-7; CDR3 length: 17; CDR3 protein: CSAPTAGGGGYGYEQYF
clone size: many; V gene: TRBV20-1; J gene: TRBJ1-3; CDR3 length: 14; CDR3 protein: CSAIDRGTGNTIYF
clone size: NA; V gene: TRBV20-1; J gene: TRBJ2-3; CDR3 length: 14; CDR3 protein: CSYEKTSGPDTQYF
clone size: many; V gene: TRBV6-5; J gene: TRBJ2-1; CDR3 length: 15; CDR3 protein: CASSYETSSYNEQFF
clone size: few; V gene: TRBV12-3/TRBV12-4; J gene: TRBJ2-7; CDR3 length: 14; CDR3 protein: CASSVQRATYEQYF
clone size: NA; V gene: TRBV20-1; J gene: TRBJ2-1; CDR3 length: 16; CDR3 protein: CSARVSGRTTYNEQFF
clone size: many; V gene: TRBV28; J gene: TRBJ1-2; CDR3 length: 16; CDR3 protein: CASRRTGAVVNYGYTF
clone size: many; V gene: TRBV20-1; J gene: TRBJ1-2; CDR3 length: 12; CDR3 protein: CSASGSNYGYTF
clone size: NA; V gene: TRBV10-3; J gene: TRBJ2-3; CDR3 length: 16; CDR3 protein: CAIRDGTSGSTDTQYF
clone size: few; V gene: TRBV18; J gene: TRBJ2-7; CDR3 length: 14; CDR3 protein: CAGSPRRGPYEQYF
clone size: many; V gene: TRBV27; J gene: TRBJ1-1; CDR3 length: 13; CDR3 protein: CASSLFGTGEAFF
clone size: many; V gene: TRBV7-2; J gene: TRBJ2-5; CDR3 length: 16; CDR3 protein: CASSLSLGAGRETQYF